The 14 T cell receptor beta chains below were found in one sample sequenced in a study of T cells in Graves' hyperthyroidism and ophthalmopathy. Using RNA transcripts as the source, TCR beta CDR3 regions were amplified. The HTBI primer set served for first-round RT-PCR of the TCR CDR3. MiXCR, applied by TCRdb to the multiplex PCR reads, yields one record per CDR3 protein. The table lists 600,000 to 650,000 distinct CDR3 sequences, 20% to 25% of them singletons. Material for sequencing was blood. Receptors were obtained from a man aged 25 to 40 with Graves' ophthalmopathy.

Many counts were recorded for this clonotype. This sequence joins TRBV20-1 and TRBJ2-1, with a possible D match to TRBD2 (7 bases). The CDR3 has 12 amino acids. CDR1 is DFQATT and CDR2 is SNEGSKA in the germline V gene (reference sequence). Trimming took 5 bases from V and 6 from J, leaving 11 bases between them. The CDR3 region has the DNA TGCAGTGCTGAGGGGGGGGGCAATGAGCAGTTCTTC. Translation: CSAEGGGNEQFF.

This clonotype was counted many times. The chain recombines TRBV9 with TRBJ2-7; 14 bases are a match to TRBD2. Per germline, CDR1 SGDLS and CDR2 YYNGEE. Germline trimming cut 4 bases from V and 5 bases from J; bases unmatched to any gene: 5. The CDR3 extends over 15 amino acids. The DNA for the CDR3 is TGTGCCAGCAGCCCCGGGACTAGCGGGAGTGACGAGCAGTACTTC. Protein: CASSPGTSGSDEQYF.

The chain employs TRBV6-1 and TRBJ2-2, with TRBD1 matching 7 bases. The CDR3 length is 15 residues. Trimming removed 6 bases from V and 7 bases from J; junction bases left unmatched: 11. Germline CDR1 MNHNS, CDR2 SASEGT. CDR3 sequence reads: CASRESGQAGGELFF. CDR3 nucleotide sequence: TGTGCCAGCAGGGAATCCGGACAGGCCGGCGGGGAGCTGTTTTTT.

The chain is built from TRBV20-1 and TRBJ2-1, with 10 bases lining up with TRBD2. CDR1 DFQATT and CDR2 SNEGSKA come from the germline V gene (reference sequence). Trimming at V came to 1 base and at J to 8 bases, leaving 11 bases not matched to a gene. There are 16 residues in the CDR3. The DNA for the CDR3 is TGCAGTGCTAGAGTAGCTAGCGGGAGACAGAGCCATGAGCAGTTCTTC. Encoded protein: CSARVASGRQSHEQFF.

About this clonotype: Germline is not matched at one junction end, which may reflect a read error. The rearrangement links TRBV15 to TRBJ1-2; possibly TRBD1 for D (5 bases). Germline values: CDR1 LNHNV, CDR2 YYDKDF (reference sequence). The CDR3 loop spans 14 amino acids. CDR3 region: CATGRDGAFYGYTF. The CDR3 DNA follows: TGTGCCACCGGCAGAGATGGGGCTTTCTATGGCTACACCTTC. The full variable domain, rest sourced from reference TRBV15 and TRBJ1-2, is DAMVIQNPRYQVTQFGKPVTLSCSQTLNHNVMYWYQQKSSQAPKLLFHYYDKDFNNEADTPDNFQSRRPNTSFCFLDIRSPGLGDTAMYLCATGRDGAFYGYTFGSGTRLTVV.

The chain has TRBV10-3 and TRBJ2-1; TRBD2 is a possible D gene (6 bases). This CDR3 comprises 13 residues. Trimming removed 0 bases from V and 14 bases from J, with 14 bases in between. Germline V lookup: CDR1 ENHRY, CDR2 SYGVKD. The CDR3 DNA follows: TGTGCCATCAGTGAGTCTGGGGGGTCCTCAGAGTTCTTC. Translation: CAISESGGSSEFF.

This clonotype was picked up a small number of times. V gene TRBV7-2 combines with J gene TRBJ1-1; the D is unclear. The V gene's germline CDR1 is SGHTA and CDR2 FQGNSA. The length of the CDR3 is 15 residues. V was shortened by 1 base and J by 1 base, with 10 bases between the two germline ends. The DNA of the CDR3 is TGTGCCAGCAGCTTAGTTACGGGAGCGAACACTGAAGCTTTCTTT. Its translation: CASSLVTGANTEAFF.

The chain recombines TRBV4-1 with TRBJ2-7; 9 positions agree with TRBD1. With 1 base clipped from V and 5 bases from J, the junction kept 9 bases outside the gene matches. The CDR3 totals 16 residues. In germline, CDR1 is MGHRA, CDR2 YSYEKL. This CDR3 reads CASSQGPGQGTDEQYF. CDR3 in DNA: TGCGCCAGCAGCCAAGGTCCGGGACAGGGAACGGACGAGCAGTACTTC.

At least ten counts were recorded for this clonotype. The chain uses TRBV18 and TRBJ2-5; no clear D gene. This CDR3 has 13 amino acids. Germline V lookup: CDR1 KGHSH, CDR2 LQKENI. V was shortened by 0 bases and J by 4 bases, with 6 bases between the two germline ends. In DNA form, the CDR3 reads TGTGCCAGCTCACCACCGTCGACAGAGACCCAGTACTTC. Translation: CASSPPSTETQYF. Filled out from reference TRBV18 and TRBJ2-5, the complete variable domain reads NAGVMQNPRHLVRRRGQEARLRCSPMKGHSHVYWYRQLPEEGLKFMVYLQKENIIDESGMPKERFSAEFPKEGPSILRIQQVVRGDSAAYFCASSPPSTETQYFGPGTRLLVL.

At least ten counts were recorded for this clonotype. V usage is TRBV27 and J usage is TRBJ1-5; D unresolved. This CDR3 has 13 residues. Trimming removed 3 bases at V and 0 bases at J, with 3 bases between. Looked up from germline, CDR1 is MNHEY and CDR2 is SMNVEV (reference sequence). The DNA of the CDR3 is TGTGCCAGCAGTTTGGTTAGCAATCAGCCCCAGCATTTT. Protein product: CASSLVSNQPQHF.

This clonotype was found once. The rearrangement uses TRBV30 and TRBJ2-7, with 8 bases aligning to TRBD2. Germline V gives CDR1 GTSNPN, CDR2 SVGIG (reference sequence). Losses at the gene ends were 1 base for V and 3 bases for J; bases not matched to a gene: 8. There are 15 residues in the CDR3. Here the CDR3 DNA reads TGTGCCTGGAGTGGGGGACTAGAGATAGGCTACGAGCAGTACTTC. Translating it yields CAWSGGLEIGYEQYF.

This clonotype has a count of ten or more. CDR3 sequence: CASSSRTGLRYGYTF. In DNA, the CDR3 is TGTGCCAGCAGCTCCCGGACAGGACTCCGGTATGGCTACACCTTC. The J gene is TRBJ1-2, the V gene TRBV7-8; 7 positions agree with TRBD1. The CDR3 consists of 15 residues. CDR1 and CDR2 (germline): SGHVS, FQNEAQ. The V and J ends lost 4 bases and 5 bases, in that order; junction bases with no gene match: 10.

The chain couples TRBV24-1 to TRBJ2-3; TRBD2 matches at 12 bases. The J segment lost 6 bases and the V segment lost 7 bases, leaving 13 bases of the junction unmatched. Germline loops: CDR1 KGHDR, CDR2 SFDVKD. This CDR3 has 17 residues. The CDR3 DNA reads as TGTGCCACCAGCTTCCCGGGACTAGCGGGCCTCTTCGATACGCAGTATTTT. Protein sequence: CATSFPGLAGLFDTQYF.

This chain connects TRBV11-3 to TRBJ2-7, with 14 bases fitting TRBD2. This CDR3 has 15 amino acids. With 5 bases clipped from V and 9 bases from J, the junction kept 9 bases outside the gene matches. CDR1 SGHNT and CDR2 YENEEA come from the germline V gene. CDR3 sequence reads: CASSPGTSGSSGQYF. CDR3 bases: TGTGCCAGCAGCCCTGGGACTAGCGGGAGCTCCGGGCAGTACTTC.